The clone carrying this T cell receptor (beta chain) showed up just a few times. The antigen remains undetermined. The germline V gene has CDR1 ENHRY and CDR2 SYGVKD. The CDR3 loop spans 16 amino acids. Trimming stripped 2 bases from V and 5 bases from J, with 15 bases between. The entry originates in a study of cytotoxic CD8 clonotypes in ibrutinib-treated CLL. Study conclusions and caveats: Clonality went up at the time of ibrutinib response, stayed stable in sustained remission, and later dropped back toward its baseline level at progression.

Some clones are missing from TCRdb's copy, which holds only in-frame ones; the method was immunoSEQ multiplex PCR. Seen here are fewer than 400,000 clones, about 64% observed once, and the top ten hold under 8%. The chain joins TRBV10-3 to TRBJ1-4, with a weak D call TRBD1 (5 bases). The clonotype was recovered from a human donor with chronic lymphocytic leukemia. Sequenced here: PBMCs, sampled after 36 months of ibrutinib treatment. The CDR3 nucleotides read TGTGCCATCAGTGAGACCTCCGGGACGGGAAATGAAAAACTGTTTTTT. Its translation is CAISETSGTGNEKLFF.